In this sample, the clone carrying this T cell receptor beta chain turned up a few times. The antigen is not known. The data stem from a study of blood T cells in healthy people across ages. Study conclusions and caveats: Reliance upon unsorted PBMCs precluded definitive naive versus antigen-experienced comparison. Strongly correlated with naive T cell percentage was TCR beta diversity.

This CDR3 has 13 amino acids. V lost 7 bases, J lost 0 bases, and 10 bases lay in between. Looked up from germline, CDR1 is DFQATT and CDR2 is SNEGSKA (reference sequence). Sample-barcoded 5' priming and a J-beta primer mix drove a second PCR of about 6 to 12 cycles. TCRdb passed the 5' RACE reads through MiXCR, listing each CDR3 protein once. The repertoire includes about 1.4 million distinct CDR3 sequences, around 59% of them detected once, and about 6.3% sits in the top ten. This TCR came from a man between 18 and 35 years old in good health. Material for sequencing was blood. The chain joins TRBV20-1 to TRBJ2-1, with D hard to call. As DNA, the CDR3 is TGCAGTGTTGAGGCGGACTCCTACAATGAGCAGTTCTTC. Its translation is CSVEADSYNEQFF.